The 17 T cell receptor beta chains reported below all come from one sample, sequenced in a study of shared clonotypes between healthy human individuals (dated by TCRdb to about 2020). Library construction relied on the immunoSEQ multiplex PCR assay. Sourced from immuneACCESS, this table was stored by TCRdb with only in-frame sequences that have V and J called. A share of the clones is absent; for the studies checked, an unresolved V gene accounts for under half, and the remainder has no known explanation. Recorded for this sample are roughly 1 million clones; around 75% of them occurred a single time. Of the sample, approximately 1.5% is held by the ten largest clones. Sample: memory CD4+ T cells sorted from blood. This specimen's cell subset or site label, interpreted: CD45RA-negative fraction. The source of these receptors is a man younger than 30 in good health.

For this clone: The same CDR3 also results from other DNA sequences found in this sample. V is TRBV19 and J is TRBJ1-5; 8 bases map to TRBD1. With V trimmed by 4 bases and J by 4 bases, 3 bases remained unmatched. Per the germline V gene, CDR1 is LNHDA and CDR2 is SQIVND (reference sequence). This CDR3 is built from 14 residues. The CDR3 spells CASSTRQGNQPQHF. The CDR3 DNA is TGTGCCAGTAGTACTAGACAGGGGAATCAGCCCCAGCATTTT.

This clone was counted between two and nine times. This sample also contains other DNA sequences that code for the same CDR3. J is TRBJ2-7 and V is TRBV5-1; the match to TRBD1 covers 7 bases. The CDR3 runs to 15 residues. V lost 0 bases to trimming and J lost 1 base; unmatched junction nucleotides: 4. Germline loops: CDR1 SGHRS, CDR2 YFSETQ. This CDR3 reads CASSLDRGSSYEQYF. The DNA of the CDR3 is TGCGCCAGCAGCTTGGACAGGGGATCTTCCTACGAGCAGTACTTC.

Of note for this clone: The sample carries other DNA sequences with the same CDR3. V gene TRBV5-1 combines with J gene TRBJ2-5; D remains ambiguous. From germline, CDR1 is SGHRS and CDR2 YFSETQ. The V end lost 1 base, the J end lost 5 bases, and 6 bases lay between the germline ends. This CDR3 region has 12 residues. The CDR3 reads CASSLYGETQYF. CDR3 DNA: TGCGCCAGCAGCTTGTATGGGGAGACCCAGTACTTC.

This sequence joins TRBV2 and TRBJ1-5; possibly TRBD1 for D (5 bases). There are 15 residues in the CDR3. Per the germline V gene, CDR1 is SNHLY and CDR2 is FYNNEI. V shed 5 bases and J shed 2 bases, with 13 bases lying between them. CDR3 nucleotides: TGTGCCAGCAGTATCGAGGGGTTGGGCAATCAGCCCCAGCATTTT. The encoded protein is CASSIEGLGNQPQHF.

CDR3 DNA sequence: TGTGCCAGCAGCCAACTTGCCCAAAACATTCAGTACTTC. Its translation: CASSQLAQNIQYF. This chain joins TRBV4-2 and TRBJ2-4, with D unresolved. The V end lost 2 bases, the J end lost 5 bases, and 7 bases lay between the germline ends. The CDR3 has 13 amino acids. Per germline, CDR1 LGHNA and CDR2 YNFKEQ.

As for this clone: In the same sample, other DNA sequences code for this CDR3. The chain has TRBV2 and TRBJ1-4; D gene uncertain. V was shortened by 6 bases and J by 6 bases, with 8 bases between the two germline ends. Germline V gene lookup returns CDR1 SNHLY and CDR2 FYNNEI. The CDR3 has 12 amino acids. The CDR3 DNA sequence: TGTGCCAGCAGGGGGAGGGATGAAAAACTGTTTTTT. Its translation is CASRGRDEKLFF.

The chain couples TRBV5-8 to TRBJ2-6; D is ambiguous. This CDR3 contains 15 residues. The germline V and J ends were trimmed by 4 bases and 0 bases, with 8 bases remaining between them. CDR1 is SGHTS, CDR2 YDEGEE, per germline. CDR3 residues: CASSPVHSGANVLTF. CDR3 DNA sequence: TGTGCCAGCAGCCCCGTCCACTCTGGGGCCAACGTCCTGACTTTC.

CDR3 nucleotides: TGCGCCAGCAGTCAACGGACCTACGAGCAGTACTTC. Translation: CASSQRTYEQYF. The chain has TRBV23-1 and TRBJ2-7; D not resolved. Being an ORF, TRBV23-1 has a function that is uncertain. This CDR3 contains 12 residues. Between the trimmed V and J ends, which lost 2 bases and 2 bases, there was a span of 4 bases.

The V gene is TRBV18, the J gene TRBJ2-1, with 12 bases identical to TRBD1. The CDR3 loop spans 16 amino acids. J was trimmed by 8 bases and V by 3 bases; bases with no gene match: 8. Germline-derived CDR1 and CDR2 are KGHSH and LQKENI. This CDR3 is CASSPKRDRGRDEQFF. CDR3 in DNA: TGTGCCAGCTCACCCAAGAGGGACAGGGGGCGGGATGAGCAGTTCTTC.

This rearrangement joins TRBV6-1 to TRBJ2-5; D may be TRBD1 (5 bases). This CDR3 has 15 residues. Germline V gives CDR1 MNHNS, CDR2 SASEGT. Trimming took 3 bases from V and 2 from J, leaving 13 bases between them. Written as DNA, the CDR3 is TGTGCCAGCAGTGAGCATGCAGGGCCACAAGAGACCCAGTACTTC. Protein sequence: CASSEHAGPQETQYF.

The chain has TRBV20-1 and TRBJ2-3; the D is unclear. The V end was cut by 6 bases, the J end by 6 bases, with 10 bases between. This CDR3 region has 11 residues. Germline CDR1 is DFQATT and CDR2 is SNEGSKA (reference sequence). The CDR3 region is CSAELSDTQYF. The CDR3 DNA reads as TGCAGTGCAGAACTGTCGGATACGCAGTATTTT.

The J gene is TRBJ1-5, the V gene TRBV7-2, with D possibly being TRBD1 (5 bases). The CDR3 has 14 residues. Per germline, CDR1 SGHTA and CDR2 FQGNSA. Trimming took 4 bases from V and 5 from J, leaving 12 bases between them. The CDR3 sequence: CASSSGRWDQPQHF. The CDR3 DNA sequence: TGTGCCAGCAGCTCAGGGAGATGGGATCAGCCCCAGCATTTT.

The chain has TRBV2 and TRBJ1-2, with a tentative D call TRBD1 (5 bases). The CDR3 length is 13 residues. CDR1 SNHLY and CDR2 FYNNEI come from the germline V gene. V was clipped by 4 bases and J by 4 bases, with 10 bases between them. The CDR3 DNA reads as TGTGCCAGCAGTGGGGGGGACTCCTATGGCTACACCTTC. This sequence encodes CASSGGDSYGYTF.

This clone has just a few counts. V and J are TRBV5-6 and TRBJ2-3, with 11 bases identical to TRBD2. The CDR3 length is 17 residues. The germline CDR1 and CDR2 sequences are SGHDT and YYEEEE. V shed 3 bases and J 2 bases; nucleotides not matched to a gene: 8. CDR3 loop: CASSYRLAGSLTDTQYF. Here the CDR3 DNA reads TGTGCCAGCAGCTACAGACTAGCGGGGTCCCTCACAGATACGCAGTATTTT. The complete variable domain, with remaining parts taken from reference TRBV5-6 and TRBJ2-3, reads DAGVTQSPTHLIKTRGQQVTLRCSPKSGHDTVSWYQQALGQGPQFIFQYYEEEERQRGNFPDRFSGHQFPNYSSELNVNALLLGDSALYLCASSYRLAGSLTDTQYFGPGTRLTVL.

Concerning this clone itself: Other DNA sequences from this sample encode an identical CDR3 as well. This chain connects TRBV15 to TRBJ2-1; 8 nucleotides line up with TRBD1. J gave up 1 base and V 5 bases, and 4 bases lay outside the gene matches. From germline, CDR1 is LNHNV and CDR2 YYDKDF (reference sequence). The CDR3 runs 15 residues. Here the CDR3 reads CATSRGQGSYNEQFF. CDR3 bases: TGTGCCACCAGCCGAGGACAGGGTTCCTACAATGAGCAGTTCTTC. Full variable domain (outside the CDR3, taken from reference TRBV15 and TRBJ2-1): DAMVIQNPRYQVTQFGKPVTLSCSQTLNHNVMYWYQQKSSQAPKLLFHYYDKDFNNEADTPDNFQSRRPNTSFCFLDIRSPGLGDTAMYLCATSRGQGSYNEQFFGPGTRLTVL.

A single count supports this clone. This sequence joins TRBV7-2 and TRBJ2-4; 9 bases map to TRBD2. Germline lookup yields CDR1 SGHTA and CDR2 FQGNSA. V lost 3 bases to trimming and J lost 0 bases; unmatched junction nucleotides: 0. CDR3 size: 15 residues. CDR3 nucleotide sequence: TGTGCCAGCAGCTTGACTAGCGGAGCCAAAAACATTCAGTACTTC. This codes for CASSLTSGAKNIQYF.

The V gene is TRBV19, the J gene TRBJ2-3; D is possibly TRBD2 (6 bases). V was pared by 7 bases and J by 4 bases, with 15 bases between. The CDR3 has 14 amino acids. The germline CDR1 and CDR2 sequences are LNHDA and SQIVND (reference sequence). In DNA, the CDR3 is TGTGCCAGTACCCCCGGAGGGGCCGCAGATACGCAGTATTTT. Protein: CASTPGGAADTQYF. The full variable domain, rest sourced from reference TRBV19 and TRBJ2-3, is DGGITQSPKYLFRKEGQNVTLSCEQNLNHDAMYWYRQDPGQGLRLIYYSQIVNDFQKGDIAEGYSVSREKKESFPLTVTSAQKNPTAFYLCASTPGGAADTQYFGPGTRLTVL.